This T cell receptor (beta chain) was captured by sequencing in a study of cytomegalovirus exposure and HLA in healthy donors. General study findings and limits: CMV antigen specificity of three CMV-associated chains was confirmed in vitro. Cytomegalovirus-associated TCR beta chains were listed, numbering some 170. Rare sequences made up most TCRs, while some public TCRs were found in many donors.

Sequenced by immunoSEQ multiplex PCR; TCRdb stores in-frame clones only, minus some. The table records 280,000 or so clones, approximately 88% of them present only once. V lost 2 bases, J lost 5 bases, and 16 bases lay in between. This CDR3 comprises 15 residues. Germline V gene data show CDR1 as SGHAT and CDR2 as FQDESV (reference sequence). On this clone: Its target is unknown.

The TCR comes from a woman aged 18 to 35 in good health and CMV-seronegative. J is TRBJ2-7 and V is TRBV11-1; tentatively, D is TRBD2 (6 bases). Sequencing was performed on PBMCs. DNA for the CDR3: TGTGCCAGCAGCTTACTGGGGGGAGATAGGCACGAGCAGTACTTC. Protein: CASSLLGGDRHEQYF.